These T cell receptor beta chains were read from a single sample in a study of graft-versus-host responses after intestinal transplantation. TCRdb's table, derived via immunoSEQ multiplex PCR, lists solely in-frame clones and lacks some. The sample contains around 30,000 clones, 70% to 90% of which appear only once. The sequencing used PBMCs, collected about 15 months after intestinal transplantation. Receptors originate from a human patient who received an intestinal transplant, so some T cells may come from the graft donor. Each CDR3 is given without its conserved first and last residue.

v_gene	j_gene	CDR3aa
TRBV6-4	TRBJ1-1	ASSDSAGNTEAF
TRBV30	TRBJ2-3	ACVTGTTDTQY
TRBV29-1	TRBJ2-2	SGQGAFTGELF
TRBV27	TRBJ2-7	ASQRGVSYEQY
TRBV5-4	TRBJ1-1	ASSLVGPGNTEAF
TRBV7-9	TRBJ1-1	ASSLPTGVGTEAF
TRBV7-9	TRBJ2-2	ASPGTGVIGELF
TRBV7-2	TRBJ1-2	ASSLGAPLYGYT
TRBV5-4	TRBJ2-3	ASSHTAEADTQY
TRBV19	TRBJ1-4	ASRDSFNEKLF
TRBV19	TRBJ2-3	ASSIAPGSQDTQY
TRBV10-3	TRBJ2-5	AISEGQGAETQY
TRBV5-6	TRBJ2-7	ASSLYGGGEQY
TRBV6-6	TRBJ1-5	ASSYGAGANQPQH
TRBV7-9	TRBJ2-5	ASSYRDEETQY
TRBV18	TRBJ2-3	ASSPRQGTGVTDTQY